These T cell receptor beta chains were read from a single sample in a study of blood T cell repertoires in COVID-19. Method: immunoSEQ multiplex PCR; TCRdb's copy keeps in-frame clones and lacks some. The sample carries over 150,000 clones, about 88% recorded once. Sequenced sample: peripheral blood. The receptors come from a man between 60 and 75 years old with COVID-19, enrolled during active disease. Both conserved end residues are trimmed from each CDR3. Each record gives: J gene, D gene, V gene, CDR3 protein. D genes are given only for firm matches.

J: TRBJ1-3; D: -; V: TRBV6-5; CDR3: ASRNRNTIY
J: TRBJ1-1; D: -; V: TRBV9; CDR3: ASSVAQGNTEAF
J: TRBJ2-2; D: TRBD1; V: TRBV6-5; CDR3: ASIPIQGAGGELF
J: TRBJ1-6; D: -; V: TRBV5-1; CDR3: ASSLGGTSYNSPLH
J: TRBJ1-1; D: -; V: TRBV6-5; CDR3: ASSYGHEAF
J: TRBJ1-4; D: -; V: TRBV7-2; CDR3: ASSSRQVEKLF
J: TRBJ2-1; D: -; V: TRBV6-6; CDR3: ATFLGHREF
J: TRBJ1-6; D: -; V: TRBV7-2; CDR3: ASSLVAGNNSPLH
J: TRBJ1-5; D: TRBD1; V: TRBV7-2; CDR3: ASSLGQNQPQH
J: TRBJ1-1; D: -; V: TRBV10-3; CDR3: AISESTAQAF
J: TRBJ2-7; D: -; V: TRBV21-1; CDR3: ASSKALGGLSYEQY
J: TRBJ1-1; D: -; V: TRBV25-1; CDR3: ASRLQGHTEAF
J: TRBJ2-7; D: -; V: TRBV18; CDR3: ASSPRQGQGDYEQY
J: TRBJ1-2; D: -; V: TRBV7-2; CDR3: ASSLVAGEWDYGYT
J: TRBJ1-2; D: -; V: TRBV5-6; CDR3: ASSFGHSDGYT
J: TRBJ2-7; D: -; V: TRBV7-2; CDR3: ASSPQRGSLYEQY
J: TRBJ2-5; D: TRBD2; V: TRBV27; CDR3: ASSFSGGAGETQY
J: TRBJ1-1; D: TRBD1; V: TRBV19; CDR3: ASSARTGAHEAF
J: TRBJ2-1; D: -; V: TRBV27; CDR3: ASSRTSSYNEQF
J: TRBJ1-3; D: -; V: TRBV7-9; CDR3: ASRLQGSGNTIY
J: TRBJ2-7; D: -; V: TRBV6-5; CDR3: ASSYSAGSYEQY
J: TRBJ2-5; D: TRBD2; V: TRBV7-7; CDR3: ASSHSGRGETQY
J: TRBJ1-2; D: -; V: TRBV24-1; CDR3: ATSTSGVIGYT
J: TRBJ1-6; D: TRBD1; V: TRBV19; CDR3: ASSTGTANSPLH
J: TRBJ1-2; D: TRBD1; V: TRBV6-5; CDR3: ASSYSMWDRAGGYT
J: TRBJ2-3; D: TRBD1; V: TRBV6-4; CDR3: ASSKTGWGDTQY
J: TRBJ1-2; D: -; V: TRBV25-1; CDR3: ASSDGTTSPVGT
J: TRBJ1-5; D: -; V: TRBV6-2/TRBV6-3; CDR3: ASSNRQKMGGPQH
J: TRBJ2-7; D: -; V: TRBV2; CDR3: ASSEGTGFEQY
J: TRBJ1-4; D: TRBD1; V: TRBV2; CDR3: ASSEQGAATNEKLF
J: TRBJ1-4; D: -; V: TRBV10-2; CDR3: ASSEMGSKGEKLF
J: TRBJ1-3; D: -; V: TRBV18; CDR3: ASSRGHGNTIY
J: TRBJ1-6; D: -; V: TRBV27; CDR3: ASSFRDVRALH
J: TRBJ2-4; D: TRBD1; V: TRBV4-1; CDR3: ASSRGMTGGENIQY
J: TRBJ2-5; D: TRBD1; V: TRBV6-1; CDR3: ASSEFGRGLETQY
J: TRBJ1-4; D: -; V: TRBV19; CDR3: ASSKGATNEKLF
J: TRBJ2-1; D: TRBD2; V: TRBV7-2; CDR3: ASSSSGSYNEQF
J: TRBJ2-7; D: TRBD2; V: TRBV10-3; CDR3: AITPSGNYEQY
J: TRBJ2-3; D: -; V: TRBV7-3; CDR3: ASSSQGGGKDTQY
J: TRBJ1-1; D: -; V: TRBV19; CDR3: ASSRDLDTKAF
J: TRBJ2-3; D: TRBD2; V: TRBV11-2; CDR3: ASSLNPRWAGETDTQY
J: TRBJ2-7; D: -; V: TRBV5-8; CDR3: ASSLIPGQRLSYEQY
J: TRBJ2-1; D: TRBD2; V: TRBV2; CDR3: ATSGLASYNEQF
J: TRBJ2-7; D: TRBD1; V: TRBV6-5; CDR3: AASRGRRYEQY
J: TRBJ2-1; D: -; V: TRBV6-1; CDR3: ASSEMHSIEQF
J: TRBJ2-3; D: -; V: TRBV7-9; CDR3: ASSPGDVGTDTQY
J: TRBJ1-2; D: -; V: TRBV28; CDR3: ASQDSLFYGYT
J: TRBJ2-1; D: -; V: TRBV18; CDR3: ASSSIVRGMKSYNEQF